This passage covers 30 T cell receptor beta chains from one sample sequenced in a study of shared clonotypes between healthy human individuals. Clones were sequenced by immunoSEQ multiplex PCR, and TCRdb holds only the in-frame ones, with some missing. The sample carries more than 2,000,000 clones, over 90% recorded once. The specimen was naive CD4+ T cells from PBMCs. Subset reported: CD45RA+ positively selected. Receptors were obtained from a man aged 18 to 29 in good health. Some clones in this sample may be carry-over from other donors' samples.

A single count supports this clone. CDR3 sequence (DNA): TGTGCCAGCAATATCAGGGGACGGTGGGAGACCCAGTACTTC. Amino acid sequence: CASNIRGRWETQYF. The chain has TRBV6-1 and TRBJ2-5; maybe TRBD1 (6 bases). The V end was cut by 7 bases, the J end by 5 bases, with 17 bases between. The CDR3 has 14 amino acids. Germline lookup yields CDR1 MNHNS and CDR2 SASEGT.

The CDR3 reads CASSSPGQGYDTQYF. The CDR3 DNA sequence: TGCGCCAGCAGCTCCCCGGGACAGGGTTATGATACGCAGTATTTT. The chain is built from TRBV5-1 and TRBJ2-3, with TRBD1 matching over 9 bases. This CDR3 has 15 residues. CDR1 is SGHRS, CDR2 YFSETQ, per germline. V trimming: 3 bases; J trimming: 6 bases; junction bases outside the gene matches: 8.

Points on this clone: This same CDR3 is encoded by further DNA sequences in the sample. The chain couples TRBV29-1 to TRBJ1-5; no definite D call. CDR1 is SQVTM and CDR2 is ANQGSEA in the germline V gene. The CDR3 runs 13 residues. V lost 6 bases, J lost 7 bases, and 16 bases lay in between. The CDR3 reads CSVVERAGQPQHF. The DNA of the CDR3 is TGCAGCGTCGTCGAAAGGGCAGGACAGCCCCAGCATTTT.

The V call is TRBV19, the J call TRBJ1-1, with D perhaps matching TRBD1 (6 bases). Germline values: CDR1 LNHDA, CDR2 SQIVND (reference sequence). This CDR3 is 16 amino acids long. V was pared by 3 bases and J by 1 base, with 15 bases between. The CDR3 protein is CASSIFSQGGNTEAFF. The CDR3 DNA sequence: TGTGCCAGTAGTATCTTTTCACAGGGAGGGAACACTGAAGCTTTCTTT. The whole variable domain, filled in from reference TRBV19 and TRBJ1-1, reads DGGITQSPKYLFRKEGQNVTLSCEQNLNHDAMYWYRQDPGQGLRLIYYSQIVNDFQKGDIAEGYSVSREKKESFPLTVTSAQKNPTAFYLCASSIFSQGGNTEAFFGQGTRLTVV.

This chain uses TRBV6-5 with TRBJ2-5; no definite D call. Germline V gene data show CDR1 as MNHEY and CDR2 as SVGAGI. The CDR3 covers 14 residues. V lost 1 base, J lost 4 bases, and 10 bases lay in between. The CDR3 protein is CASSYFRTGETQYF. The CDR3 bases are TGTGCCAGCAGTTACTTCCGGACGGGAGAGACCCAGTACTTC.

The chain joins TRBV10-1 to TRBJ1-2; D ambiguous. Deletions cut 5 bases from V and 5 bases from J, with 12 bases between. This CDR3 has 13 amino acids. The V gene's germline CDR1 is WNHNN and CDR2 SYGVQD (reference sequence). The CDR3 DNA reads as TGCGCCAGCAGTCTGGGCGTTGGGTATGGCTACACCTTC. Translating gives CASSLGVGYGYTF.

This chain links TRBV28 with TRBJ2-7, with D unclear. V lost 1 base and J 4 bases, leaving 8 bases between the germline ends. From germline, CDR1 is MDHEN and CDR2 SYDVKM. The length of the CDR3 is 13 residues. For the CDR3, the DNA is TGTGCCAGCAGTTTATCTTCCCTATACGAGCAGTACTTC. Protein product: CASSLSSLYEQYF. Complete variable domain (other parts from reference TRBV28 and TRBJ2-7): DVKVTQSSRYLVKRTGEKVFLECVQDMDHENMFWYRQDPGLGLRLIYFSYDVKMKEKGDIPEGYSVSREKKERFSLILESASTNQTSMYLCASSLSSLYEQYFGPGTRLTVT.

The chain recombines TRBV5-6 with TRBJ2-7, with 10 bases aligning to TRBD1. J gave up 7 bases and V 1 base, and 14 bases lay outside the gene matches. Germline-derived CDR1 and CDR2 are SGHDT and YYEEEE. The CDR3 has 17 amino acids. DNA of the CDR3: TGTGCCAGCAGCTTGTACCGTGGGACAGGGGCAATCGATGAGCAGTACTTC. Amino acid sequence: CASSLYRGTGAIDEQYF.

The chain couples TRBV7-6 to TRBJ2-1; D ambiguous. Germline V lookup: CDR1 SGHVS, CDR2 FNYEAQ. The CDR3 sequence is 12 residues long. Trimming took 5 bases from V and 9 from J, leaving 11 bases between them. In DNA form, the CDR3 reads TGTGCCAGCAGCCCTACACGGTCTGAGCAGTTCTTC. Protein sequence: CASSPTRSEQFF.

The V call is TRBV28, the J call TRBJ2-7; 9 nucleotides align to TRBD1. Germline-derived CDR1 and CDR2 are MDHEN and SYDVKM. Trimming at V came to 8 bases and at J to 2 bases, leaving 1 base not matched to a gene. The CDR3 loop spans 12 amino acids. The CDR3: CASGDRAYEQYF. DNA of the CDR3: TGTGCCAGCGGGGACAGGGCCTACGAGCAGTACTTC. The complete variable domain, with remaining parts taken from reference TRBV28 and TRBJ2-7, reads DVKVTQSSRYLVKRTGEKVFLECVQDMDHENMFWYRQDPGLGLRLIYFSYDVKMKEKGDIPEGYSVSREKKERFSLILESASTNQTSMYLCASGDRAYEQYFGPGTRLTVT.

The chain recombines TRBV5-1 with TRBJ1-1; the D is unclear. V lost 3 bases and J lost 6, with 15 bases in between. The CDR3 totals 14 residues. Per the germline V gene, CDR1 is SGHRS and CDR2 is YFSETQ. CDR3 region: CASSSIMGSAEAFF. CDR3 DNA sequence: TGCGCCAGCAGCTCGATAATGGGGAGCGCTGAAGCTTTCTTT.

The V gene is TRBV14, the J gene TRBJ1-1; possible D gene TRBD1, 5 bases. The CDR3 contains 15 residues. Trimming took 5 bases from V and 0 from J, leaving 13 bases between them. Germline V gene sequence: CDR1 SGHDN, CDR2 FVKESK. The CDR3 is CASSRGAHMNTEAFF. DNA for the CDR3: TGTGCCAGCAGCAGAGGGGCCCACATGAACACTGAAGCTTTCTTT.

The V call is TRBV28, the J call TRBJ1-1, with a weak D call TRBD1 (6 bases). Per the germline V gene, CDR1 is MDHEN and CDR2 is SYDVKM. CDR3 length: 21 amino acids. V dropped 5 bases and J dropped 5 bases, with 36 bases sitting between them. The CDR3 nucleotides are TGTGCCAGCAGTCCGGACCCTGAACGCCGGGACACTCCTTGGAGGGAGACTGAAGCTTTCTTT. Amino acids: CASSPDPERRDTPWRETEAFF.

The V call is TRBV28, the J call TRBJ2-7; TRBD1 agrees at 8 bases. CDR3 length: 14 residues. In germline, CDR1 is MDHEN, CDR2 SYDVKM. V dropped 5 bases and J dropped 2; count of bases not matched to a gene: 5. The CDR3 is CASSPTGGPYEQYF. The CDR3 nucleotides read TGTGCCAGCAGTCCAACAGGGGGGCCCTACGAGCAGTACTTC.

The chain carries TRBV27 and TRBJ1-1, with D perhaps TRBD1 (6 bases). The CDR3 consists of 13 residues. The V end lost 5 bases, the J end lost 4 bases, and 11 bases lay between the germline ends. Germline V CDR1 and CDR2: MNHEY, SMNVEV (reference sequence). The CDR3 coding sequence is TGTGCCAGCAGTCCGCAGGGGAGCACTGAAGCTTTCTTT. This gives the protein CASSPQGSTEAFF.

V gene TRBV28 combines with J gene TRBJ2-1; 8 bases align to TRBD1. The CDR3 contains 16 residues. CDR1 MDHEN and CDR2 SYDVKM come from the germline V gene. The trim removed 5 bases at V and 7 bases at J, leaving 13 bases unmatched. The CDR3 nucleotides are TGTGCCAGCAGTCCCCCCCCGCGGACAGGGCGGAATGAGCAGTTCTTC. It codes for CASSPPPRTGRNEQFF.

This clone was detected only a few times. The V gene is TRBV28, the J gene TRBJ1-1; D is ambiguous. The CDR3 length is 14 residues. V was shortened by 2 bases and J by 1 base, with 8 bases between the two germline ends. Germline V CDR1 and CDR2: MDHEN, SYDVKM. Here the CDR3 DNA reads TGTGCCAGCAGTTTAGGAGAACCGAACACTGAAGCTTTCTTT. Translation: CASSLGEPNTEAFF. The variable domain in full, with the rest retrieved from reference TRBV28 and TRBJ1-1, is DVKVTQSSRYLVKRTGEKVFLECVQDMDHENMFWYRQDPGLGLRLIYFSYDVKMKEKGDIPEGYSVSREKKERFSLILESASTNQTSMYLCASSLGEPNTEAFFGQGTRLTVV.

The V and J genes are TRBV2 and TRBJ2-6; D is possibly TRBD1 (5 bases). Germline V CDR1 and CDR2: SNHLY, FYNNEI. CDR3 length: 17 residues. V was clipped by 3 bases and J by 0 bases, with 12 bases between them. The CDR3 region has the DNA TGTGCCAGCAGTGAGGGCAGGGCCCACTCTGGGGCCAACGTCCTGACTTTC. Its translation: CASSEGRAHSGANVLTF. Full variable domain (rest looked up from reference TRBV2 and TRBJ2-6): EPEVTQTPSHQVTQMGQEVILRCVPISNHLYFYWYRQILGQKVEFLVSFYNNEISEKSEIFDDQFSVERPDGSNFTLKIRSTKLEDSAMYFCASSEGRAHSGANVLTFGAGSRLTVL.

This chain uses TRBV5-1 with TRBJ2-3; 11 nucleotides match TRBD2. J was trimmed by 9 bases and V by 0 bases; bases with no gene match: 6. Germline-derived CDR1 and CDR2 are SGHRS and YFSETQ. The CDR3 has 15 residues. DNA of the CDR3: TGCGCCAGCAGCTTGGAACTAGCGGGAGAGGGGACGCAGTATTTT. It translates to CASSLELAGEGTQYF.

The chain carries TRBV14 and TRBJ1-1; tentative D call: TRBD1 (5 bases). Trimming pared 4 bases from V and 4 bases from J, leaving 16 bases between. The CDR3 spans 15 residues. CDR1 and CDR2 (germline): SGHDN, FVKESK. The CDR3 bases are TGTGCCAGCAGCCGCGTGGCGGGGGGTGGCACTGAAGCTTTCTTT. Its translation: CASSRVAGGGTEAFF.

The gene calls are TRBV2 and TRBJ2-1; no clear D gene. The CDR3 sequence is 15 residues long. CDR1 SNHLY and CDR2 FYNNEI come from the germline V gene. V was cut by 3 bases and J by 0 bases, with 9 bases left in between. The CDR3 nucleotides read TGTGCCAGCAGTGACACGAGGAGCTCCTACAATGAGCAGTTCTTC. Its protein product is CASSDTRSSYNEQFF.

The chain carries TRBV10-1 and TRBJ1-4; 9 bases are a match to TRBD1. The CDR3 loop spans 16 amino acids. CDR1 and CDR2 from the germline V gene are WNHNN and SYGVQD (reference sequence). J was trimmed by 3 bases and V by 8 bases; bases with no gene match: 10. The CDR3 DNA follows: TGCGCCAGCGGTCCGGGACAGGGTACAGCTAATGAAAAACTGTTTTTT. It translates to CASGPGQGTANEKLFF.

V usage is TRBV6-1 and J usage is TRBJ2-3; 10 positions match TRBD2. Germline V CDR1 and CDR2: MNHNS, SASEGT. This CDR3 has 16 amino acids. The ends lost 4 bases at V and 1 base at J; junction bases unmatched: 5. The CDR3 loop reads CASSALSGGGTDTQYF. DNA for the CDR3: TGTGCCAGCAGTGCTCTGAGCGGGGGGGGCACAGATACGCAGTATTTT.

In regard to this clone: This sample includes further DNA sequences coding for the same CDR3. V usage is TRBV19 and J usage is TRBJ2-5; 7 bases are shared with TRBD1. The CDR3 is made up of 13 amino acids. CDR1 and CDR2 (germline): LNHDA, SQIVND (reference sequence). V shed 6 bases, J shed 5 bases, and the junction held 6 bases outside the gene matches. CDR3 DNA: TGTGCCAGTAGCCCTACAGGGGTGGAGACCCAGTACTTC. Its translation is CASSPTGVETQYF.

This clone was seen a single time. CDR3 protein: CASSAAAPGEKLFF. DNA of the CDR3: TGTGCCAGCAGTGCGGCGGCCCCTGGGGAAAAACTGTTTTTT. The rearrangement uses TRBV28 and TRBJ1-4; D unresolved. Trimming stripped 5 bases from V and 8 bases from J, with 15 bases between. CDR1 MDHEN and CDR2 SYDVKM come from the germline V gene. The CDR3 extends over 14 amino acids.

The chain carries TRBV19 and TRBJ1-1; TRBD1 is a possible D gene (5 bases). CDR3 length equals 14 residues. The V end was cut by 6 bases, the J end by 1 base, with 12 bases between. Germline CDR1 and CDR2: LNHDA and SQIVND (reference sequence). CDR3 protein: CASRRGTGNTEAFF. The CDR3 bases are TGTGCCAGTAGGCGTGGGACGGGGAACACTGAAGCTTTCTTT.

J is TRBJ1-1 and V is TRBV7-6; D not resolved. Germline lookup yields CDR1 SGHVS and CDR2 FNYEAQ. The CDR3 has 17 amino acids. V was clipped by 5 bases and J by 0 bases, with 19 bases between them. The CDR3 loop is CASSPSPRERVNTEAFF. CDR3 coding DNA: TGTGCCAGCAGCCCATCCCCGAGGGAAAGGGTGAACACTGAAGCTTTCTTT. Full variable domain (missing parts from reference TRBV7-6 and TRBJ1-1): GAGVSQSPRYKVTKRGQDVALRCDPISGHVSLYWYRQALGQGPEFLTYFNYEAQQDKSGLPNDRFSAERPEGSISTLTIQRTEQRDSAMYRCASSPSPRERVNTEAFFGQGTRLTVV.

The chain recombines TRBV6-6 with TRBJ2-1; 14 nucleotides match TRBD2. V shed 6 bases, J shed 5 bases, and the junction held 6 bases outside the gene matches. This CDR3 region has 16 residues. CDR1 and CDR2 (germline): MNHNY, SVGAGI (reference sequence). CDR3 sequence reads: CASRHPGLAGDNEQFF. The CDR3 DNA is TGTGCCAGCAGGCACCCGGGACTAGCGGGAGACAATGAGCAGTTCTTC.

The chain joins TRBV28 to TRBJ1-4; TRBD1 matches at 9 bases. The CDR3 consists of 15 residues. Germline CDR1 MDHEN, CDR2 SYDVKM. Trimming removed 4 bases from V and 8 bases from J; junction bases left unmatched: 8. CDR3 nucleotide sequence: TGTGCCAGCAGTTCAACACAGGGGGCGCGAGAAAAACTGTTTTTT. Its translation is CASSSTQGAREKLFF. Combining the CDR3 with reference TRBV28 and TRBJ1-4 gives the whole variable domain DVKVTQSSRYLVKRTGEKVFLECVQDMDHENMFWYRQDPGLGLRLIYFSYDVKMKEKGDIPEGYSVSREKKERFSLILESASTNQTSMYLCASSSTQGAREKLFFGSGTQLSVL.

The chain joins TRBV27 to TRBJ2-7, with TRBD2 matching 12 bases. After removal of 3 bases from V and 4 bases from J, the junction contained 10 bases not matched to a gene. The germline V gene has CDR1 MNHEY and CDR2 SMNVEV (reference sequence). The CDR3 sequence is 17 residues long. CDR3 loop: CASSFQISSGRDYEQYF. In DNA, the CDR3 is TGTGCCAGCAGTTTCCAGATATCTAGCGGGAGGGATTACGAGCAGTACTTC.